Listed here are 22 T cell receptor beta chains from one sample, sequenced in a study of chemoradiotherapy in HPV16-positive cancers. Produced via immunoSEQ multiplex PCR; TCRdb's table is partial and in-frame only. The repertoire has roughly 11,000 clones, around 75% of them found once; the top ten carry about 7%. Collection of the sample occurred from a patient who underwent chemoradiotherapy. These TCRs come from a human donor with HPV-associated anogenital cancer.

This chain links TRBV11-2 with TRBJ2-7; D gene unclear. The germline V gene encodes CDR1 SGHAT and CDR2 FQNNGV. The CDR3 sequence is 14 residues long. V was trimmed by 5 bases and J by 3 bases, leaving 14 bases between them. The DNA for the CDR3 is TGTGCCAGCAGCCCCCTCTGGCGCCTCTACGAGCAGTACTTC. Translating gives CASSPLWRLYEQYF.

The V gene is TRBV4-2, the J gene TRBJ2-5; D is undetermined. This CDR3 contains 15 residues. V lost 0 bases and J 9 bases, leaving 17 bases between the germline ends. Germline values: CDR1 LGHNA, CDR2 YNFKEQ. The CDR3 reads CASSQETRALGAQYF. The CDR3 DNA sequence: TGTGCCAGCAGCCAAGAAACCCGGGCGCTTGGGGCCCAGTACTTC.

This chain connects TRBV28 to TRBJ1-4, with D possibly matching TRBD1 (5 bases). The germline gives CDR1 MDHEN, CDR2 SYDVKM. V was cut by 1 base and J by 8 bases, with 17 bases left in between. The CDR3 length is 16 residues. The CDR3 loop reads CASSLSGGTFQEKLFF. DNA for the CDR3: TGTGCCAGCAGTTTATCCGGGGGGACTTTTCAGGAAAAACTGTTTTTT.

The rearrangement uses TRBV30 and TRBJ2-3, with D possibly being TRBD1 (5 bases). CDR3 length equals 12 residues. V lost 0 bases and J lost 6, with 7 bases in between. CDR1 GTSNPN and CDR2 SVGIG come from the germline V gene (reference sequence). The CDR3 DNA sequence: TGTGCCTGGAGTGTGACAGCTGATACGCAGTATTTT. Protein product: CAWSVTADTQYF.

The chain joins TRBV20-1 to TRBJ1-1; maybe TRBD1 (5 bases). Germline assignment: CDR1 DFQATT and CDR2 SNEGSKA (reference sequence). The CDR3 has 11 residues. In DNA form, the CDR3 reads TGCAATATTCCGGGGGATTCCAAAGCTTTCTTT. It encodes CNIPGDSKAFF.

The chain combines TRBV28 with TRBJ1-4; D not resolved. Trimming took off 1 base at V and 7 bases at J, with 16 bases between the two ends. The germline CDR1 and CDR2 sequences are MDHEN and SYDVKM. The CDR3 runs 16 residues. Written as DNA, the CDR3 is TGTGCCAGCAGTTTATCCCGACTCCTTACAACTGAAAAACTGTTTTTT. Protein: CASSLSRLLTTEKLFF.

The chain joins TRBV19 to TRBJ1-1; maybe TRBD1 (6 bases). Trimming left V 7 bases short and J 1 base short, with 7 bases between. Germline V CDR1 and CDR2: LNHDA, SQIVND (reference sequence). The CDR3 length is 12 residues. The CDR3 here is CASKGGNTEAFF. DNA of the CDR3: TGTGCCAGTAAGGGGGGGAACACTGAAGCTTTCTTT.

The chain carries TRBV4-3 and TRBJ2-6; a weak D match, TRBD1 (5 bases). The CDR3 consists of 17 residues. Germline V gene data show CDR1 as LGHNA and CDR2 as YSLEER. Deletions cut 3 bases from V and 2 bases from J, with 14 bases between. The CDR3 here is CASSQNFRATGANVLTF. DNA for the CDR3: TGCGCCAGCAGCCAGAACTTCAGGGCCACTGGGGCCAACGTCCTGACTTTC.

The rearrangement uses TRBV6-5 and TRBJ2-1; D is uncertain. The CDR3 loop spans 14 amino acids. V dropped 11 bases and J dropped 0 bases, with 14 bases sitting between them. In germline, CDR1 is MNHEY, CDR2 SVGAGI. The CDR3 here is CAAGEEYSYNEQFF. DNA of the CDR3: TGTGCCGCCGGCGAGGAGTACTCCTACAATGAGCAGTTCTTC.

The chain employs TRBV2 and TRBJ1-3; D unresolved. Germline V lookup: CDR1 SNHLY, CDR2 FYNNEI. Trimming removed 1 base from V and 1 base from J, with 11 bases in between. This CDR3 spans 16 amino acids. CDR3 protein: CASSEVGHRSGNTIYF. The CDR3, as DNA: TGTGCCAGCAGTGAAGTCGGGCATAGGTCTGGAAACACCATATATTTT.

The rearrangement links TRBV30 to TRBJ1-4, with 9 bases matching TRBD1. The germline V gene encodes CDR1 GTSNPN and CDR2 SVGIG (reference sequence). The CDR3 has 12 amino acids. V dropped 4 bases and J dropped 8; count of bases not matched to a gene: 2. The CDR3 sequence is CAWNRGPEKLFF. Here the CDR3 DNA reads TGTGCCTGGAACAGGGGGCCGGAAAAACTGTTTTTT.

The V call is TRBV7-8, the J call TRBJ1-1; D ambiguous. This CDR3 is 14 amino acids long. Germline V gives CDR1 SGHVS, CDR2 FQNEAQ. Trimming removed 0 bases from V and 1 base from J, with 6 bases in between. The CDR3 coding sequence is TGTGCCAGCAGCTTAGCACTAAAGAACACTGAAGCTTTCTTT. Translating it yields CASSLALKNTEAFF.

The gene calls are TRBV2 and TRBJ2-7; the match to TRBD2 covers 7 bases. This CDR3 has 15 amino acids. With V trimmed by 2 bases and J by 6 bases, 10 bases remained unmatched. Germline V gene lookup returns CDR1 SNHLY and CDR2 FYNNEI. CDR3 residues: CASSERREQVSEQYF. Written as DNA, the CDR3 is TGTGCCAGCAGTGAACGGCGGGAGCAGGTTTCCGAGCAGTACTTC.

The chain uses TRBV7-6 and TRBJ2-3; tentatively, D is TRBD2 (5 bases). Germline assignment: CDR1 SGHVS and CDR2 FNYEAQ. The CDR3 extends over 13 amino acids. Deletions cut 3 bases from V and 3 bases from J, with 7 bases between. CDR3: CASSFGRTDTQYF. The CDR3 DNA sequence: TGTGCCAGCAGCTTTGGGAGAACAGATACGCAGTATTTT. The full variable domain, its missing parts supplied by reference TRBV7-6 and TRBJ2-3, is GAGVSQSPRYKVTKRGQDVALRCDPISGHVSLYWYRQALGQGPEFLTYFNYEAQQDKSGLPNDRFSAERPEGSISTLTIQRTEQRDSAMYRCASSFGRTDTQYFGPGTRLTVL.

Only a few counts were recorded for this clone. The rearrangement links TRBV7-9 to TRBJ2-3; 8 nucleotides line up with TRBD2. There are 15 residues in the CDR3. Germline-derived CDR1 and CDR2 are SEHNR and FQNEAQ (reference sequence). V gave up 4 bases and J gave up 2 bases; unmatched junction bases: 5. The CDR3 here is CASSSREANTDTQYF. In nucleotides, the CDR3 is TGTGCCAGCAGCTCGCGGGAGGCGAACACAGATACGCAGTATTTT.

The chain has TRBV6-5 and TRBJ2-5, with 11 nucleotides matching TRBD2. The CDR3 sequence is 15 residues long. V lost 6 bases, J lost 7 bases, and 10 bases stayed unmatched. CDR1 is MNHEY and CDR2 is SVGAGI in the germline V gene. In nucleotides, the CDR3 is TGTGCCAGCAGGCCCATAGCGGGAGGGTACGGGACCCAGTACTTC. It is translated as CASRPIAGGYGTQYF.

J is TRBJ1-4 and V is TRBV5-6, with TRBD1 as a possible D gene (6 bases). Germline V CDR1 and CDR2: SGHDT, YYEEEE. CDR3 length equals 15 residues. V dropped 1 base and J dropped 5 bases, with 12 bases sitting between them. CDR3: CASSLPTGRNEKLFF. In nucleotides, the CDR3 is TGTGCCAGCAGCTTGCCGACAGGAAGAAATGAAAAACTGTTTTTT.

This sequence joins TRBV6-5 and TRBJ1-5; D unclear. V shed 6 bases and J shed 4 bases, with 10 bases lying between them. From germline, CDR1 is MNHEY and CDR2 SVGAGI. CDR3 length: 13 residues. The CDR3 reads CASRAQNNQPQHF. As DNA, the CDR3 is TGTGCCAGCAGGGCTCAGAATAATCAGCCCCAGCATTTT.

The rearrangement joins TRBV11-2 to TRBJ1-2; D possibly corresponds to TRBD1 (6 bases). Between the trimmed V and J ends, which lost 1 base and 5 bases, there was a span of 8 bases. Germline V gene lookup returns CDR1 SGHAT and CDR2 FQNNGV. The CDR3 loop spans 13 amino acids. CDR3 nucleotide sequence: TGTGCCAGCAGCTTAGGAGGACAGTATGGCTACACCTTC. Translating it yields CASSLGGQYGYTF. The full variable domain, rest sourced from reference TRBV11-2 and TRBJ1-2, is EAGVAQSPRYKIIEKRQSVAFWCNPISGHATLYWYQQILGQGPKLLIQFQNNGVVDDSQLPKDRFSAERLKGVDSTLKIQPAKLEDSAVYLCASSLGGQYGYTFGSGTRLTVV.

The chain joins TRBV11-2 to TRBJ2-3; 7 bases agree with TRBD2. With V trimmed by 4 bases and J by 6 bases, 13 bases remained unmatched. This CDR3 comprises 16 residues. Germline CDR1 is SGHAT and CDR2 is FQNNGV. CDR3 DNA: TGTGCCAGCAGCTCGCACCTTGGCGGGAGTTTGGATACGCAGTATTTT. It is translated as CASSSHLGGSLDTQYF.

This rearrangement joins TRBV28 to TRBJ1-2; TRBD1 is a possible D gene (6 bases). The CDR3 is made up of 12 amino acids. Germline values: CDR1 MDHEN, CDR2 SYDVKM. V was pared by 9 bases and J by 2 bases, with 10 bases between. CDR3 nucleotide sequence: TGTGCCAGTCTTGGACAGAACTATGGCTACACCTTC. Its translation: CASLGQNYGYTF.

The chain couples TRBV7-9 to TRBJ2-7; 7 nucleotides line up with TRBD2. The CDR3 runs 12 residues. The germline V gene encodes CDR1 SEHNR and CDR2 FQNEAQ (reference sequence). The trim removed 5 bases at V and 6 bases at J, leaving 4 bases unmatched. For the CDR3, the DNA is TGTGCCAGCAGCCCATCTAGCGGCGAGCAGTACTTC. It codes for CASSPSSGEQYF.